Described below is a single T cell receptor beta chain sequence and its context. This sample was taken from a study of blood T cells in healthy people across ages. A second PCR of about 7 to 12 cycles used a sample-barcoded 5' primer and a J-beta primer mix. TCRdb recomputed calls from the 5' RACE reads with MiXCR, one row per CDR3 protein. The sample includes roughly 560,000 distinct CDR3 sequences, 24% of them seen just once. Germline-derived CDR1 and CDR2 are DFQATT and SNEGSKA (reference sequence). Trimming removed 5 bases at V and 0 bases at J, with 18 bases between. The CDR3 extends over 16 amino acids. This sample also appeared in a second study, on T cells of mothers and their children.

The rearrangement joins TRBV20-1 to TRBJ2-3, with D hard to call. This TCR was recovered from a boy younger than 18 in good health. Sequenced material: blood. CDR3 nucleotides: TGCAGTGCTTCCGTCGACTTCCGCAGAAGCACAGATACGCAGTATTTT. It codes for CSASVDFRRSTDTQYF.